Sequencing of this TCR beta chain was carried out in a study of CD8 T cells in Susac syndrome. Random-hexamer reverse transcription was applied to about 0.45 to 1 ug RNA. TCRdb reanalysed the immunoSEQ multiplex PCR reads using MiXCR and keeps one entry per CDR3 protein. The sample shows about 300,000 distinct CDR3 sequences, approximately 85% of them seen only once. The CD8+ and CD4+ T cells were isolated magnetically using a negative isolation approach, whereas the TEMRA cells were enriched by FACS. CDR3 length: 10 residues. Sequencing used CD8+ T cells from PBMCs. This chain connects TRBV21-1 to TRBJ1-2. TRBV21-1 is assigned pseudogene status. The clonotype originates from a human donor with multiple sclerosis. CDR3 sequence reads: CARGIKRVAF. For the CDR3, the DNA is TGTGCCAGGGGGATTAAAAGGGTGGCCTTC.